The entry below gives a single T cell receptor (beta chain) sequence along with its context. The antigen is undetermined. Germline V lookup: CDR1 MNHEY, CDR2 SVGAGI. This CDR3 is 14 amino acids long. The junction had 6 bases not matched to a gene; V was cut back by 4 bases and J by 4 bases. Assay used: immunoSEQ multiplex PCR; TCRdb lists only in-frame clones, some missing. Among 80,000 to 95,000 clones, about 93% were seen once, and the ten largest hold roughly 6%. The data are from a study of graft-versus-host responses after intestinal transplantation. Points from the study as a whole: Across patients carrying graft-donor T cell macrochimerism, allografts held high graft-versus-host to host-versus-graft clonal ratios.

The sample here was unstimulated CD8+ T cells sorted from spleen or lymph node cells, taken before intestinal transplant. The V call is TRBV6-5, the J call TRBJ2-5; TRBD1 matches 7 bases. This receptor was identified in a human donor who received an intestinal transplant. The CDR3 DNA reads TGTGCCAGCAGTTCCACAGGGGCGCTAGAGACCCAGTACTTC. This encodes CASSSTGALETQYF.